The 5 T cell receptor beta chains below were found in one sample sequenced in a study of CD8 T cells in ankylosing spondylitis. Study-level points and caveats: Ankylosing spondylitis blood appeared to carry a characteristic TCR beta motif of 7 or 8 highly homologous variants.

No cognate antigen is known for these TCRs. Each CDR3 protein gets one entry after TCRdb re-called the 5' RACE reads with MiXCR. The data contain hundreds of thousands of distinct CDR3 sequences, around 11% of them singletons. The sample consisted of blood, either unsorted or a sorted T cell fraction (not recorded which). All receptors derive from a male donor with ankylosing spondylitis.

The rearrangement joins TRBV11-3 to TRBJ2-3, with D hard to call. V was pared by 1 base and J by 8 bases, with 16 bases between. The CDR3 has 15 amino acids. Per the germline V gene, CDR1 is SGHNT and CDR2 is YENEEA. In nucleotides, the CDR3 is TGTGCCAGCAGCTTAGGGTCCACCTCGTTAGGTACGCAGTATTTT. This codes for CASSLGSTSLGTQYF.

This clonotype was seen more than once but under ten times. J is TRBJ1-4 and V is TRBV4-3; D is possibly TRBD1 (5 bases). Per the germline V gene, CDR1 is LGHNA and CDR2 is YSLEER. The length of the CDR3 is 15 residues. The V gene lost 0 bases and the J gene lost 7 bases, with 12 bases spanning the gap. CDR3 amino acids: CASSQEGSGLEKLFF. CDR3 DNA sequence: TGCGCCAGCAGCCAAGAAGGCTCAGGGCTTGAAAAACTGTTTTTT.

The chain couples TRBV29-1 to TRBJ2-3; 8 bases map to TRBD1. Per the germline V gene, CDR1 is SQVTM and CDR2 is ANQGSEA. CDR3 length equals 14 residues. V shed 6 bases and J 1 base; nucleotides not matched to a gene: 6. The DNA of the CDR3 is TGCAGCGTCGGACAGGGAGCTCGCACAGATACGCAGTATTTT. Protein sequence: CSVGQGARTDTQYF.

This clonotype was detected only a few times. The chain carries TRBV25-1 and TRBJ1-1, with D possibly being TRBD1 (5 bases). Trimming stripped 4 bases from V and 7 bases from J, with 13 bases between. The CDR3 loop spans 13 amino acids. The germline V gene has CDR1 MGHDK and CDR2 SYGVNS. The CDR3 here is CASSVFGDGEAFF. CDR3 DNA: TGTGCCAGCAGTGTATTCGGGGACGGTGAAGCTTTCTTT.

This clonotype was recorded many times. The V and J genes are TRBV7-2 and TRBJ1-4; D is uncertain. Germline CDR1 reads SGHTA; CDR2 reads FQGNSA. Trimming took 0 bases from V and 12 from J, leaving 14 bases between them. The CDR3 extends over 14 amino acids. CDR3 protein: CASSLAGFNTQLFF. The CDR3 nucleotides are TGTGCCAGCAGCTTAGCAGGGTTCAATACCCAACTGTTTTTT.